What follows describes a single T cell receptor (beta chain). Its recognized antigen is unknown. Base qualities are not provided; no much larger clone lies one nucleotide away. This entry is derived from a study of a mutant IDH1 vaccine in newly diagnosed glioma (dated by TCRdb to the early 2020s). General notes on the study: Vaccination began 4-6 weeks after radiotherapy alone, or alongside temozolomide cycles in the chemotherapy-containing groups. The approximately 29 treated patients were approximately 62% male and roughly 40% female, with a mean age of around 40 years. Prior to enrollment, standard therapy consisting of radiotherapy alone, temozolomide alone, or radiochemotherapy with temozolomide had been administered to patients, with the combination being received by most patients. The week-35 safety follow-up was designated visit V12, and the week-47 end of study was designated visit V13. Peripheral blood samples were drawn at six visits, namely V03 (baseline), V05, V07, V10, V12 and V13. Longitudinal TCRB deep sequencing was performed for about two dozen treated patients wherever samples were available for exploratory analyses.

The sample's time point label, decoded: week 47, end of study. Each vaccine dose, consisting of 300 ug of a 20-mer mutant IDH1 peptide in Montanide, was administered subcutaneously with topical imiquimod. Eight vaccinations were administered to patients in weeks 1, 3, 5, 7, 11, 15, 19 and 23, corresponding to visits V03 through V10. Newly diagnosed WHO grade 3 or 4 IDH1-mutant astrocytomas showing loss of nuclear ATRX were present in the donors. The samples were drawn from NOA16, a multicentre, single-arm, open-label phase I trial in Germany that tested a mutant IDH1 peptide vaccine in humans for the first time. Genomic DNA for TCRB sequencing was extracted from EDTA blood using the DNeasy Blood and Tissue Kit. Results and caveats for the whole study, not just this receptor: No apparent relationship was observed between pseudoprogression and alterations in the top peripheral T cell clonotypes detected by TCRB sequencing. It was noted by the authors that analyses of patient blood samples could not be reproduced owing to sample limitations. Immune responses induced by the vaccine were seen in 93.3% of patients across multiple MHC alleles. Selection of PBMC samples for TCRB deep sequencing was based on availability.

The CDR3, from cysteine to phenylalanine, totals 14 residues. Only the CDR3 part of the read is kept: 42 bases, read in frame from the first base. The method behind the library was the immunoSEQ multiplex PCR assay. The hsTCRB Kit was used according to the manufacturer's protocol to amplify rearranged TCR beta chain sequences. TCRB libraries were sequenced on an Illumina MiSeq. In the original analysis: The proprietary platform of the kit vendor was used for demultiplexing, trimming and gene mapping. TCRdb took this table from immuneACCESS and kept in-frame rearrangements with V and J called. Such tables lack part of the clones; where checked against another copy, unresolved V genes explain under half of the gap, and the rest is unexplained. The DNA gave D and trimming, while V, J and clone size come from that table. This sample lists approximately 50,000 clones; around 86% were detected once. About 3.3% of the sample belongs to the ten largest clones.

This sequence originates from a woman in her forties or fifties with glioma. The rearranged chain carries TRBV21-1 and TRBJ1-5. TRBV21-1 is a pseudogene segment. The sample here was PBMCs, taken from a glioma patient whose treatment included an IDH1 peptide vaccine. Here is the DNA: TGTGCCAGCAGCAAAAGGAGTGGGACTCAGCCCCAGCATTTT. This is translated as CASSKRSGTQPQHF.